This T cell receptor beta chain originates from a study of T cells in women clearing cervical HPV infection. Germline CDR1 SNHLY, CDR2 FYNNEI. The CDR3 has 14 residues. V lost 6 bases and J lost 4, with 15 bases in between. Here immunoSEQ multiplex PCR was the method, and the copy in TCRdb shows in-frame clones only, minus some. This sample's table has 20,000 to 25,000 clones. Concerning this clone: Coverage ceases 3 residues before the CDR3 finishes, and the germline J gene fills in the end.

The specimen sequenced was blood buffy coat. The TCR comes from a woman aged 18-69 years with a cervical HPV16 infection that either progressed to CIN3+ or cleared (not recorded which). The rearrangement uses TRBV2 and TRBJ1-1; no firm D call. Partial CDR3 DNA: TGTGCCAGCAGAGCCGCAGGATGGATCACTGAA. It translates to CASRAAGWITE. The full CDR3 reads CASRAAGWITEAFF.